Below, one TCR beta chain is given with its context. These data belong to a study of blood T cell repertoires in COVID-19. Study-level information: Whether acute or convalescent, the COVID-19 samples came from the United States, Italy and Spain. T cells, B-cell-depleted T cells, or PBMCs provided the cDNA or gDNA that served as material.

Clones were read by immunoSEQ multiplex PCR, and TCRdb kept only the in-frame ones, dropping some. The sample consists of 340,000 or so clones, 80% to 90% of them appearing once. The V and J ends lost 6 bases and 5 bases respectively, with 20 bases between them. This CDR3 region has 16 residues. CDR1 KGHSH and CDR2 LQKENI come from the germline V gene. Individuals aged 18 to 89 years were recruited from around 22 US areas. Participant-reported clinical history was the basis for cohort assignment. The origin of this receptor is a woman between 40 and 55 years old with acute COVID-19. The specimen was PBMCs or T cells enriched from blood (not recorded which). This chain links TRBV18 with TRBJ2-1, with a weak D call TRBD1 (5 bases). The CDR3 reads CASSPRQSTGHNEQFF. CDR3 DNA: TGTGCCAGCTCGCCCCGACAGTCTACGGGCCACAATGAGCAGTTCTTC.